The 4 T cell receptor beta chains below were found in one sample sequenced in a study of breast tumors, draining lymph nodes, adjacent tissues. MiXCR was run by TCRdb on the multiplex PCR reads, yielding one entry per CDR3 protein. The sample shows some 170,000 distinct CDR3 sequences, approximately 30% of them seen only once. Breast cancer patients provided tissue from their axillary draining lymph nodes. Sequenced input: axillary lymph node tissue. These receptors originate from a female donor with breast cancer. Some clones in this sample may be carry-over from other donors' samples.

As regards this clonotype: Without the conserved terminal phenylalanine or tryptophan, this CDR3 likely stems from a read error. The J gene is TRBJ1-5, the V gene TRBV2, with D maybe TRBD1 (5 bases). The CDR3 covers 14 residues. CDR1 SNHLY and CDR2 FYNNEI come from the germline V gene. With 4 bases removed from V and 2 bases from J, the gap between germline ends came to 9 bases. The CDR3 spells CASSGVRGNQPQHL. CDR3 sequence (DNA): TGTGCCAGCAGTGGAGTCAGGGGCAATCAGCCCCAGCATCTT.

This clonotype was recorded at least ten times. This chain uses TRBV20-1 with TRBJ1-5; D is perhaps TRBD1 (5 bases). This CDR3 has 14 residues. V lost 4 bases to trimming and J lost 0 bases, with 10 bases between them. CDR1 and CDR2 (germline): DFQATT, SNEGSKA (reference sequence). The DNA of the CDR3 is TGCAGTGCTATCGGGGGGTATAGCAATCAGCCCCAGCATTTT. Amino acid sequence: CSAIGGYSNQPQHF.

Ten or more counts support this clonotype. V and J are TRBV5-1 and TRBJ2-2, with no clear D. V was clipped by 3 bases and J by 1 base, with 4 bases between them. CDR3 length equals 13 residues. Germline loops: CDR1 SGHRS, CDR2 YFSETQ. The DNA of the CDR3 is TGCGCCAGCAGCTCCGGGAACACCGGGGAGCTGTTTTTT. It codes for CASSSGNTGELFF.

This clonotype occurred a few times. The chain combines TRBV6-1 with TRBJ1-1, with D hard to call. The germline V and J ends were trimmed by 6 bases and 6 bases, with 17 bases remaining between them. There are 14 residues in the CDR3. Germline V gives CDR1 MNHNS, CDR2 SASEGT. The CDR3: CASRDPPTPPEAFF. In DNA form, the CDR3 reads TGTGCCAGCAGGGACCCACCTACCCCACCTGAAGCTTTCTTT.